Presented here are 3 T cell receptor beta chains from one specimen sequenced in a study of T-cell memory formation after mild COVID-19. TCRdb re-analysed the 5' RACE reads in MiXCR, keeping a single row per CDR3 protein. The sample consists of 150,000 to 200,000 distinct CDR3 sequences, 9.5% to 13% of them appearing once. Material for sequencing was PBMCs or a T cell subset sorted from them (not recorded which). The receptor source for this set is a man aged 18 to 29 who had mild COVID-19 (a few samples of this study predate the infection). Cell type and time point are not known.

The J gene is TRBJ2-7, the V gene TRBV4-2; 7 bases align to TRBD2. The CDR3 extends over 13 amino acids. The V segment lost 3 bases and the J segment 5 bases; nucleotides outside the gene matches: 4. Germline CDR1 is LGHNA and CDR2 is YNFKEQ. The CDR3 region is CASSQLGGNEQYF. Written as DNA, the CDR3 is TGTGCCAGCAGCCAGCTCGGGGGGAACGAGCAGTACTTC.

Ten or more counts support this clonotype. The chain carries TRBV7-2 and TRBJ2-3; tentatively, D is TRBD1 (6 bases). Between the trimmed V and J ends, which lost 6 bases and 1 base, there was a span of 14 bases. The CDR3 has 15 amino acids. Germline loops: CDR1 SGHTA, CDR2 FQGNSA. Here the CDR3 DNA reads TGTGCCAGCAGAAAGGGGGACATAGGCACAGATACGCAGTATTTT. Residues: CASRKGDIGTDTQYF.

In this sample, this clonotype turned up many times. The chain couples TRBV7-3 to TRBJ2-1, with 7 bases that match TRBD2. The trim removed 2 bases at V and 1 base at J, leaving 5 bases unmatched. Germline V gene lookup returns CDR1 SGHTA and CDR2 FQGTGA. This CDR3 comprises 16 residues. CDR3 in DNA: TGTGCCAGCAGCTTAGAGGGGCGGGGGTCCTACAATGAGCAGTTCTTC. Translating it yields CASSLEGRGSYNEQFF.